This T cell receptor beta chain was identified during a study of cytomegalovirus exposure and HLA in healthy donors. The J segment lost 6 bases and the V segment lost 1 base, leaving 11 bases of the junction unmatched. There are 17 residues in the CDR3. CDR1 is SGHVS, CDR2 FQNEAQ, per germline. It was healthy bone marrow donors who served as donors. With respect to this clone: The target antigen is unknown.

Findings of the study overall: Available immune exposure information was restricted to CMV serostatus only. Previously analyzed data showed that most TCR beta V segments were productive at a frequency of about 90% or about 30%.

Researchers ran the PCR with 60 Vbeta and 13 Jbeta primers. Clones were read by immunoSEQ multiplex PCR, and TCRdb kept only the in-frame ones, dropping some. The table shows 150,000 to 200,000 clones, with around 77% occurring only once. The TCR originated in a young woman in good health and CMV-seronegative. The sample taken for sequencing was PBMCs. The chain joins TRBV7-8 to TRBJ2-1; 8 positions agree with TRBD2. The chain's CDR3 is CASSLGPRGGHGNEQFF. DNA of the CDR3: TGTGCCAGCAGCTTAGGTCCCCGGGGGGGCCACGGCAATGAGCAGTTCTTC.